This T cell receptor beta chain was sequenced in a study of control samples from healthy donors and cancer patients. The V end was cut by 5 bases, the J end by 5 bases, with 15 bases between. Germline assignment: CDR1 SGHTA and CDR2 FQGNSA. The CDR3 sequence is 14 residues long. Sequencing was performed with immunoSEQ multiplex PCR; in TCRdb, only in-frame clones are kept and a portion is missing. The sample shows about 180,000 clones, almost 90% of them seen only once. The chain joins TRBV7-2 to TRBJ2-5; D assignment may be TRBD1 or TRBD2 (6 bases each). The source is a woman aged 50 to 60 in good health. Source material: blood. CDR3 in DNA: TGTGCCAGCAGCCCCCTAGGGGGGAAGGAGACCCAGTACTTC. This sequence encodes CASSPLGGKETQYF. Full variable domain (missing parts from reference TRBV7-2 and TRBJ2-5): GAGVSQSPSNKVTEKGKDVELRCDPISGHTALYWYRQSLGQGLEFLIYFQGNSAPDKSGLPSDRFSAERTGGSVSTLTIQRTQQEDSAVYLCASSPLGGKETQYFGPGTRLLVL.